This T cell receptor (beta chain) was observed in a study of technical replicates of blood from a few donors (dated by TCRdb to the late 2010s). The CDR3 starts with the cysteine, ends with the phenylalanine, and has 17 residues. Of the read, only the CDR3 DNA is kept; its 51 bases are in frame from base 1. V loses 0 bases at its end and J loses 7 bases; junction bases beyond the gene matches: 7. From the germline V gene, CDR1 is SGHDT and CDR2 is YYEEEE. As for this clone: What antigen it recognizes has not been identified. No quality values exist for individual bases; no much larger clone is one base distant.

Receptor amplification or capture employed the immunoSEQ multiplex PCR assay. What TCRdb holds here is the immuneACCESS table cut down to in-frame rearrangements. Part of the clones is not present; checked against another copy, under half of the missing clones reflect an unresolved V gene, and the others are unexplained. The sample table records tens of thousands of clones; 93% of these occur just once. About 0.26% of the sample is held by the ten biggest clonotypes. This clonotype was sampled from a human donor in good health. Material for sequencing was T cells isolated from PBMCs. This receptor chain uses TRBV5-6 and TRBJ2-1; the central 13 bases match TRBD2. The DNA sequence follows: TGTGCCAGCAGCTTGGCTCCACTAGCGGGAGGGCCTAATGAGCAGTTCTTC. This sequence encodes CASSLAPLAGGPNEQFF.